This T cell receptor beta chain was observed in a study of T-cell memory formation after mild COVID-19. Study details: In these data, TCR clusters were largely donor specific. Overall study results and limits: CD4+ bias marked clones expanding day 15 to 37, unlike balanced contracting clones.

TCRdb passed the 5' RACE reads through MiXCR, listing each CDR3 protein once. The table records some 350,000 distinct CDR3 sequences, around a sixth of them present only once. The CDR3 spans 16 residues. Germline V lookup: CDR1 SGHRS, CDR2 YFSETQ. V lost 6 bases and J lost 2, with 17 bases in between. This clonotype occurred many times. Its antigen is undetermined. The clonotype originates from a man between 18 and 35 years old who had mild COVID-19 (a few samples of this study predate the infection). Cell type and time point are not known. The chain joins TRBV5-1 to TRBJ2-2, with D tentatively TRBD1 (6 bases). The sequencing input was PBMCs or a T cell subset sorted from them (not recorded which). Here the CDR3 reads CASTRGDRSNTGELFF. DNA for the CDR3: TGCGCCAGCACCCGCGGAGACAGGAGTAACACCGGGGAGCTGTTTTTT.